This TCR beta chain was captured by sequencing in a study of naive and memory T cell subsets (dated by TCRdb to between 2016 and 2019). General notes on the study: An open-source, UMI-based TCR alpha and beta sequencing pipeline was applied to sorted naive and memory peripheral blood T cell subsets. RNA was DNase-treated and reverse transcribed with TCR constant-region primers, mostly using SuperScript III. Complete agreement was observed between the functional CMV T cell responses and the IgG serology results. General findings and caveats noted by the study authors: RNA-based TCR counts may be influenced by expression changes linked to T cell activation and differentiation. The repertoire findings for the naive and memory subsets could not be validated against a ground truth, as none was available. In both CD4 and CD8 cells, the Gini index increased while Shannon and inverse Simpson diversity decreased from naive through CM, EM and EMRA. Clonotypes were defined as single alpha or beta chain sequences, not paired alpha/beta receptors. After error correction, only a single occurrence was seen for over 95% of naive TCR sequences, so much steeper abundance distributions were produced than in memory subsets. TCR abundance followed a power law whose exponent differed between naive and memory subsets but was consistent across the three individuals.

As regards this clonotype: The antigen it recognizes is unknown. No base qualities exist here, and no much larger clone lies one base off it.

Library preparation was by UMI-ligation and nested PCR. The beta constant-region primer consisted of an equimolar mixture of two oligonucleotides that together covered TRBC1 and TRBC2. A single-stranded oligonucleotide bearing the SP2 primer plus a 12-nucleotide UMI was ligated onto the 3' end of the cDNA by T4 RNA ligase 1. Four rounds of PCR were used to amplify ligated cDNA, with nested alpha and beta constant-region primers being used together with the SP2 primer. The ligation reaction was kept at 16 degrees C for about 19-25 hours. PCR2 was typically run as a SYBR Green qPCR and stopped at a predetermined threshold to prevent over-amplification. Agencourt AMPure XP magnetic beads were used for all purifications after the first. Library amounts were measured by Qubit and library quality was assessed on a TapeStation, where the main peak was expected at around 650 bp. Pooled libraries were sequenced on an Illumina MiSeq using v2 2x251 paired-end kits, and typically 1-2 million reads were obtained per sample. Each sample's library went into the pool at 4 nM, and about 4.5-8% PhiX was added to help with cluster recognition. The original methods were these. V and J genes were assigned to Demultiplexor-processed FASTQ reads by Decombinator through tag matching, with a single base-pair mismatch being allowed. Collapsinator relied on UMIs to fix sequencing errors as well as frequency errors caused by PCR heterogeneity. CDR3Translator translated TCRs and extracted CDR3s from the conserved cysteine to the FGXG phenylalanine, flagging non-productive sequences. Gini, Shannon entropy and inverse Simpson indices were calculated on repertoires that had been subsampled to equal numbers of UMI-defined TCRs. Within the linear range, a power law was fitted to clonotype abundance distributions using maximum likelihood. On one naive CD8 sample, the pipeline and MIGEC gave similar UMI counts, unique TCR numbers and clonal distributions. Repertoires were searched for about 7,000 CMV-associated CDR3 sequences compiled from VDJdb and a published dataset. The public reads were reprocessed in TCRdb via fastp at Q25 and MiXCR, keeping in-frame beta chains. Under each unique CDR3 protein, matching rows form one entry showing the most common genes and DNA. For this entry, the V and J calls and clone size follow TCRdb and not the study's own pipeline. In all, the sample holds 89,000 or so distinct CDR3 sequences, and around 12% of those were seen once. The top ten clonotypes cover about 0.9% of the sample.

From the second PCR step on, the TCR alpha and beta chain libraries were amplified in separate reactions. The CMV status of each donor was determined by measuring IFNgamma production from CD4+ T cells after fresh PBMCs had been stimulated overnight with CMV viral lysate. CD4 T cells were positively selected with Miltenyi beads, followed by positive selection of CD8 T cells from the CD4-negative fraction. Cells were stained for CD3, CD4, CD8, CD45RA, CD27 and a live/dead dye and were sorted on a BD Aria II into four subsets based on CD45RA and CD27. A few healthy volunteers provided blood, and each donor's sample was split into CD4 and CD8 T cells and then further divided into four differentiation subsets. Roughly 0.13 L of peripheral blood was collected from each donor, and PBMC were isolated by Ficoll-Paque PLUS density-gradient centrifugation. After sorting, cells were lysed in RLT buffer, RNA was extracted using a Qiagen RNeasy kit, and the extracted RNA was stored at -80 degrees C.

The sequenced sample was central memory CD4+ T cells from blood. Taken with the paper, the label for cell subset or site translates to: central memory, CD45RA- CD27+. The TCR was taken from a human donor in good health.

The CDR3 amino acid sequence is: CASSQMSGSYEQYF. In nucleotide form, the sequence is TGTGCCAGCAGCCAAATGTCGGGATCCTACGAGCAGTACTTC. The chain was built from TRBV5-5 and TRBJ2-7, with a tentative D gene TRBD2 over 5 matching bases. CDR1 and CDR2 are drawn from the germline V gene (reference sequence): SGHKS, YYEKEE. Its CDR3 holds 14 amino acids, cysteine through phenylalanine. Just the 42-base CDR3 DNA is kept, in frame starting at base 1. V is reduced by 4 bases and J by 1 base, leaving a spacing of 12 bases between them.